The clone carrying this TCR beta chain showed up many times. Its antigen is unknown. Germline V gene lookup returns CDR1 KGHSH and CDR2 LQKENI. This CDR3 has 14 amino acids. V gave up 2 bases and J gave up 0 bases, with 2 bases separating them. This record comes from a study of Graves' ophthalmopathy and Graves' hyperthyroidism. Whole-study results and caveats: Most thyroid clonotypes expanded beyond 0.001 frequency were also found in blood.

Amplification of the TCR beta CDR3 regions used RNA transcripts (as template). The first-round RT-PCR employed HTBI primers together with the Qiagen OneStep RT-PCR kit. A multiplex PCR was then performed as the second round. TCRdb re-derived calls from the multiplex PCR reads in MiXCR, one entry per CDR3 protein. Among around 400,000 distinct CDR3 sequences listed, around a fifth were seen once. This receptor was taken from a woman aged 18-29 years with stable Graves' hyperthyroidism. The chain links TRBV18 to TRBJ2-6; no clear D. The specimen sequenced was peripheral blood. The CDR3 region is CASSPSSGANVLTF. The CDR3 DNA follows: TGTGCCAGCTCACCAAGCTCTGGGGCCAACGTCCTGACTTTC. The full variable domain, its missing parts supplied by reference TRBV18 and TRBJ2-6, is NAGVMQNPRHLVRRRGQEARLRCSPMKGHSHVYWYRQLPEEGLKFMVYLQKENIIDESGMPKERFSAEFPKEGPSILRIQQVVRGDSAAYFCASSPSSGANVLTFGAGSRLTVL.